The present T cell receptor beta chain was sequenced within a study of regulatory T cells in long-lasting Graves disease. This CDR3 comprises 13 residues. The V end lost 2 bases, the J end lost 3 bases, and 7 bases lay between the germline ends. This clonotype showed up many times. Stated time point: newly diagnosed GD, antithyroid drugs for less than 3 months. The TCR library used RNA extracted from PBMCs. Assembly of TCR beta libraries relied on iRepertoire HTBI primers together with Arm-PCR of CDR3 regions. MiXCR, run by TCRdb on the multiplex PCR reads, gives a single entry per CDR3 protein. In the table there are about 530,000 distinct CDR3 sequences, about 16% of which are singletons. This sample was also put to use in a study of T cells in Graves' hyperthyroidism and ophthalmopathy. Turning to that study: First-round RT-PCR with HTBI primers amplified the TCR CDR3 region.

The source of this sequence is a woman aged 40 to 65 with Graves disease. This material consisted of peripheral blood mononuclear cells (PBMCs), taken at new diagnosis, from a patient treated with antithyroid drugs. This sequence joins TRBV12-3 or TRBV12-4 and TRBJ1-1; D remains ambiguous. CDR3 sequence: CASSLSWDTEAFF. For the CDR3, the DNA is TGTGCCAGCAGTTTAAGTTGGGACACTGAAGCTTTCTTT.